This T cell receptor (beta chain) was identified during a study of OX40 agonist ivuxolimab in advanced cancers. Study details: Prior anti-PD-1, anti-PD-L1 or anti-CTLA-4 therapy did not bar entry, and more than 35% had some. Study-level points and caveats: Specificity for antigen went undetermined in the expanded peripheral T cells.

Assay: immunoSEQ multiplex PCR; the TCRdb copy retains only in-frame clones and omits some. Of tens of thousands of clones in the sample, around nine tenths were seen once. Between the trimmed V and J ends, which lost 1 base and 2 bases, there was a span of 12 bases. Germline CDR1 SEHNR, CDR2 FQNEAQ (reference sequence). The CDR3 contains 16 residues. Comments on this clone: Its antigen is not identified.

This chain uses TRBV7-9 with TRBJ1-3; possible D gene TRBD1, 5 bases. The sequence came from an adult with an advanced solid tumor such as melanoma, head and neck, liver or kidney cancer. Sequences were derived from CD4+ or CD8+ T cells sorted from blood, sampled in a trial of the OX40 agonist ivuxolimab. CDR3 protein: CASSLVQGTAGNTIYF. The DNA of the CDR3 is TGTGCCAGCAGCTTAGTCCAGGGAACAGCTGGAAACACCATATATTTT.